One sample yielded the 2 T cell receptor beta chains listed below, sequenced in a study of shared clonotypes between healthy human individuals. TCRdb's copy holds only in-frame clones and misses some; the assay was immunoSEQ multiplex PCR. Here the sample spans roughly 2,000,000 clones, about 95% being singletons. Naive CD8 cells, CD45RO-negative and positively selected for CCR7, excluded terminally differentiated effector memory CD45RA+ cells. The sequenced sample was naive CD8+ T cells sorted from blood. These receptors were collected from a man between 18 and 35 years old in good health.

The chain carries TRBV2 and TRBJ2-4; D ambiguous. Germline V gene data show CDR1 as SNHLY and CDR2 as FYNNEI. This CDR3 has 13 amino acids. V was clipped by 2 bases and J by 6 bases, with 8 bases between them. CDR3 region: CASSEWTGNIQYF. CDR3 DNA sequence: TGTGCCAGCAGTGAATGGACCGGAAACATTCAGTACTTC.

V gene TRBV6-5 combines with J gene TRBJ2-5; D unresolved. The CDR3 is 15 amino acids. CDR1 is MNHEY, CDR2 SVGAGI, per germline. V was shortened by 8 bases and J by 1 base, with 17 bases between the two germline ends. The CDR3 reads CASQLTGPGQETQYF. CDR3 DNA: TGTGCCAGCCAACTTACGGGCCCGGGCCAAGAGACCCAGTACTTC.